These 32 T cell receptor beta chains came from one sample sequenced in a study of blood T cell repertoires in COVID-19 (dated by TCRdb to the early 2020s). The protocol used for the library was the immunoSEQ multiplex PCR assay. TCRdb's version of the immuneACCESS table is confined to in-frame rearrangements and falls short of the full clone set. An unresolved V gene accounts for under half of the shortfall where checked; the remainder is of unknown origin. The sample contains more than 300,000 clones, roughly 90% of them found a single time. Together, the top ten hold roughly 3.6% of the sample. Sequenced: PBMCs or T cells enriched from blood (not recorded which). The source of these receptors is a young woman who had been exposed to COVID-19.

The rearrangement joins TRBV3-1 (or the pseudogene TRBV3-2) to TRBJ2-5; D call uncertain. Between the trimmed V and J ends, which lost 0 bases and 7 bases, there was a span of 6 bases. The CDR3 runs 12 residues. Germline V lookup: CDR1 LGHDT, CDR2 YNNKEL (reference sequence). The CDR3 coding sequence is TGTGCCAGCAGCCAAGATTCCCGGACCCAGTACTTC. Translating gives CASSQDSRTQYF.

With respect to this clone: No DNA is shown, since the ends of the CDR3 on it are uncertain; the CDR3 is the one TCRdb lists. The rearrangement joins TRBV5-1 to TRBJ1-4. The CDR3 extends over 17 residues, inclusive of both ends. Germline CDR1 and CDR2: SGHRS and YFSETQ. The CDR3 region is CASSLESGGHRLKNCFF.

The rearrangement uses TRBV7-2 and TRBJ2-3, with 9 bases lining up with TRBD2. CDR3 length: 15 residues. Trimming at V came to 1 base and at J to 5 bases, leaving 4 bases not matched to a gene. The germline gives CDR1 SGHTA, CDR2 FQGNSA. The CDR3 protein is CASSLGRGGRDTQYF. The CDR3 nucleotides are TGTGCCAGCAGCTTAGGGCGGGGGGGGCGAGATACGCAGTATTTT.

The chain links TRBV2 to TRBJ1-5, with no clear D. V dropped 4 bases and J dropped 7 bases, with 14 bases sitting between them. In germline, CDR1 is SNHLY, CDR2 FYNNEI. This CDR3 is 14 amino acids long. The CDR3 region is CASSGAWEGQPQHF. In DNA form, the CDR3 reads TGTGCCAGCAGTGGGGCTTGGGAGGGACAGCCCCAGCATTTT.

Concerning this clone itself: The sample holds other DNA sequences that translate to the same CDR3. V is TRBV2 and J is TRBJ1-5; D is ambiguous. Germline V gene lookup returns CDR1 SNHLY and CDR2 FYNNEI. This CDR3 has 14 residues. Trimming took off 6 bases at V and 0 bases at J, with 9 bases between the two ends. Here the CDR3 reads CASSEQYSNQPQHF. The CDR3 bases are TGTGCCAGCAGCGAACAGTATAGCAATCAGCCCCAGCATTTT.

The chain combines TRBV9 with TRBJ2-7, with 9 bases lining up with TRBD2. Germline CDR1 reads SGDLS; CDR2 reads YYNGEE. Trimming took 3 bases from V and 6 from J; bases not matched to a gene: 13. The CDR3 covers 16 residues. The DNA of the CDR3 is TGTGCCAGCAGCGGGGACCCTGGCGGGGGGGCCGGCGAGCAGTACTTC. It codes for CASSGDPGGGAGEQYF.

The V call is TRBV4-3, the J call TRBJ1-6; no clear D gene. This CDR3 is built from 15 residues. Germline V CDR1 and CDR2: LGHNA, YSLEER. V lost 0 bases to trimming and J lost 5 bases, with 8 bases between them. CDR3 sequence (DNA): TGCGCCAGCAGCCAAGACAGGTGGAATAATTCACCCCTCCACTTT. Translation: CASSQDRWNNSPLHF.

This clone was observed a few times. The chain uses TRBV19 and TRBJ2-2, with D uncertain. The CDR3 is 14 amino acids. Trimming cost V 4 bases and J 6 bases, with 12 bases left between them. Germline CDR1 LNHDA, CDR2 SQIVND (reference sequence). CDR3 DNA: TGTGCCAGTAGTAGTAGCCGACGCTCCGGGGAGCTGTTTTTT. As protein: CASSSSRRSGELFF.

DNA for the CDR3: TGTGCCAGCAGTTCCAAGGGGGGACAGGGTGATGAAAAACTGTTTTTT. Protein: CASSSKGGQGDEKLFF. The chain links TRBV6-5 to TRBJ1-4, with 9 bases aligning to TRBD1. CDR3 length equals 16 residues. The V segment lost 4 bases and the J segment 6 bases; nucleotides outside the gene matches: 9. Germline V lookup: CDR1 MNHEY, CDR2 SVGAGI.

The V gene is TRBV18, the J gene TRBJ1-1; TRBD1 aligns across 9 bases. Germline V gene data show CDR1 as KGHSH and CDR2 as LQKENI. This CDR3 is 12 amino acids long. Losses at the gene ends were 6 bases for V and 10 bases for J; bases not matched to a gene: 6. The CDR3: CASSLGQGAAFF. CDR3 bases: TGTGCCAGCTCGCTGGGACAGGGAGCAGCTTTCTTT.

This clone appeared a single time. V gene TRBV6-2 or TRBV6-3 combines with J gene TRBJ1-1; D may be TRBD1 (5 bases). The CDR3 loop spans 15 amino acids. Germline assignment: CDR1 MNHEY and CDR2 SVGEGT. The germline V and J ends were trimmed by 4 bases and 0 bases, with 12 bases remaining between them. The CDR3 protein is CASSSPTDMNTEAFF. The CDR3 DNA follows: TGTGCCAGCAGTTCCCCGACAGATATGAACACTGAAGCTTTCTTT.

The rearrangement joins TRBV5-4 to TRBJ2-5; TRBD2 agrees at 11 bases. Germline CDR1 and CDR2: SGHNT and YYREEE (reference sequence). The CDR3 has 16 amino acids. The V segment lost 5 bases and the J segment 5 bases; nucleotides outside the gene matches: 11. The CDR3 is CASRSRLAGYGETQYF. In nucleotides, the CDR3 is TGTGCCAGCAGATCGAGACTAGCGGGGTACGGGGAGACCCAGTACTTC.

The chain joins TRBV5-1 to TRBJ2-3; the D gene is possibly TRBD1 (5 bases). V was shortened by 0 bases and J by 2 bases, with 10 bases between the two germline ends. Germline V lookup: CDR1 SGHRS, CDR2 YFSETQ. The CDR3 totals 15 residues. The CDR3 spells CASSLAPGFTDTQYF. The CDR3 region has the DNA TGCGCCAGCAGCTTGGCCCCAGGGTTCACAGATACGCAGTATTTT.

A few counts support this clone. The rearrangement links TRBV7-9 to TRBJ1-6; D not certain. Germline lookup yields CDR1 SEHNR and CDR2 FQNEAQ (reference sequence). V gave up 1 base and J gave up 11 bases, with 15 bases separating them. The CDR3 has 15 amino acids. The CDR3 DNA follows: TGTGCCAGCAGCTTAGAGCGGGTCGGATCTGCACCCCTCCACTTT. Encoded protein: CASSLERVGSAPLHF. The full variable domain, rest sourced from reference TRBV7-9 and TRBJ1-6, is DTGVSQNPRHKITKRGQNVTFRCDPISEHNRLYWYRQTLGQGPEFLTYFQNEAQLEKSRLLSDRFSAERPKGSFSTLEIQRTEQGDSAMYLCASSLERVGSAPLHFGNGTRLTVT.

The chain couples TRBV28 to TRBJ2-7, with TRBD2 identical over 7 bases. CDR1 is MDHEN and CDR2 is SYDVKM in the germline V gene. The V segment lost 3 bases and the J segment 6 bases; nucleotides outside the gene matches: 14. This CDR3 has 16 amino acids. The CDR3 DNA sequence: TGTGCCAGCAGTTTCCCCGGCAAAGGACTAGGTGGCGAGCAGTACTTC. It specifies CASSFPGKGLGGEQYF. The full variable domain, with the rest looked up from reference TRBV28 and TRBJ2-7, is DVKVTQSSRYLVKRTGEKVFLECVQDMDHENMFWYRQDPGLGLRLIYFSYDVKMKEKGDIPEGYSVSREKKERFSLILESASTNQTSMYLCASSFPGKGLGGEQYFGPGTRLTVT.

The genes are TRBV5-1 and TRBJ2-1; D might be TRBD2 (6 bases). The germline V gene has CDR1 SGHRS and CDR2 YFSETQ. V was shortened by 0 bases and J by 7 bases, with 14 bases between the two germline ends. This CDR3 has 15 residues. For the CDR3, the DNA is TGCGCCAGCAGCTTGGACGGCGGGGAGTATAATGAGCAGTTCTTC. This sequence encodes CASSLDGGEYNEQFF.

The gene calls are TRBV2 and TRBJ1-1; tentatively, D is TRBD1 (5 bases). The CDR3 extends over 13 amino acids. V was shortened by 6 bases and J by 5 bases, with 13 bases between the two germline ends. Germline-derived CDR1 and CDR2 are SNHLY and FYNNEI. CDR3 residues: CASRAREGTEAFF. In DNA, the CDR3 is TGTGCCAGCAGGGCCAGGGAGGGGACTGAAGCTTTCTTT.

The chain is built from TRBV7-5 and TRBJ1-1. TRBV7-5 is reported as a pseudogene. The CDR3 is 18 residues long. CDR3 region: CARSLADWRDPMNTEAFF. The CDR3 DNA is TGTGCCAGAAGCTTAGCTGATTGGAGGGACCCTATGAACACTGAAGCTTTCTTT.

V is TRBV19 and J is TRBJ1-5; D is perhaps TRBD1 (5 bases). V shed 7 bases and J shed 0 bases, with 13 bases lying between them. The CDR3 contains 15 residues. The germline CDR1 and CDR2 sequences are LNHDA and SQIVND (reference sequence). The DNA of the CDR3 is TGTGCCAGTACCCGCGGGACCTTTAGCAATCAGCCCCAGCATTTT. This codes for CASTRGTFSNQPQHF.

The chain couples TRBV29-1 to TRBJ1-2, with D possibly TRBD1 on 6 matching bases. The CDR3 is 13 residues long. Germline V lookup: CDR1 SQVTM, CDR2 ANQGSEA. The V gene lost 6 bases and the J gene lost 0 bases, with 11 bases spanning the gap. CDR3 residues: CSVTGLANYGYTF. The CDR3 DNA sequence: TGCAGCGTCACAGGGTTAGCTAACTATGGCTACACCTTC. The full variable domain, its missing parts supplied by reference TRBV29-1 and TRBJ1-2, is SAVISQKPSRDICQRGTSLTIQCQVDSQVTMMFWYRQQPGQSLTLIATANQGSEATYESGFVIDKFPISRPNLTFSTLTVSNMSPEDSSIYLCSVTGLANYGYTFGSGTRLTVV.

This chain joins TRBV5-1 and TRBJ2-5; D is perhaps TRBD1 (7 bases). The CDR3 has 15 residues. Germline CDR1 SGHRS, CDR2 YFSETQ. The germline V and J ends were trimmed by 3 bases and 0 bases, with 12 bases remaining between them. CDR3 loop: CASSSDRDYQETQYF. The CDR3 DNA is TGCGCCAGCAGCTCCGACAGGGACTACCAAGAGACCCAGTACTTC. The full variable domain, with the rest looked up from reference TRBV5-1 and TRBJ2-5, is KAGVTQTPRYLIKTRGQQVTLSCSPISGHRSVSWYQQTPGQGLQFLFEYFSETQRNKGNFPGRFSGRQFSNSRSEMNVSTLELGDSALYLCASSSDRDYQETQYFGPGTRLLVL.

In nucleotides, the CDR3 is TGTGCCAGTTTGGACTACGAGTATAGCACAGATACGCAGTATTTT. Protein: CASLDYEYSTDTQYF. This chain links TRBV2 with TRBJ2-3, with D possibly TRBD2 on 6 matching bases. Trimming cost V 9 bases and J 0 bases, with 16 bases left between them. CDR1 and CDR2 (germline): SNHLY, FYNNEI. This CDR3 region has 15 residues.

The V gene is TRBV6-5, the J gene TRBJ2-2; 7 positions agree with TRBD1. Per germline, CDR1 MNHEY and CDR2 SVGAGI. V shed 4 bases, J shed 5 bases, and the junction held 4 bases outside the gene matches. The CDR3 has 14 residues. CDR3 residues: CASSLTQGTGELFF. The CDR3 DNA follows: TGTGCCAGCAGTTTAACACAGGGGACCGGGGAGCTGTTTTTT.

This chain uses TRBV6-5 with TRBJ1-2; D is undetermined. Germline CDR1 and CDR2: MNHEY and SVGAGI. This CDR3 has 15 residues. Trimming took 2 bases from V and 4 from J, leaving 14 bases between them. CDR3 nucleotides: TGTGCCAGCAGTTACCGCCCGGGTGAGGGCTATGGCTACACCTTC. This sequence encodes CASSYRPGEGYGYTF.

This clone was observed once. The rearrangement links TRBV14 to TRBJ2-7; TRBD2 matches 8 bases. V shed 4 bases and J 1 base; nucleotides not matched to a gene: 9. Germline loops: CDR1 SGHDN, CDR2 FVKESK. The CDR3 runs 16 residues. DNA of the CDR3: TGTGCCAGCAGCCCCAGGTCCGGGAGGGGGTCCTACGAGCAGTACTTC. This translates into CASSPRSGRGSYEQYF.

The J gene is TRBJ1-1, the V gene TRBV13; D not certain. The CDR3 covers 14 residues. Germline CDR1 is PRHDT and CDR2 is FYEKMQ (reference sequence). V gave up 6 bases and J gave up 3 bases, with 14 bases separating them. CDR3 residues: CASSSEPGYTEAFF. The CDR3 DNA follows: TGTGCCAGCAGTTCCGAGCCAGGATACACTGAAGCTTTCTTT.

The CDR3 reads CAISEQGHGYTF. CDR3 nucleotides: TGTGCCATCAGTGAGCAGGGCCATGGCTACACCTTC. V is TRBV10-3 and J is TRBJ1-2, with a tentative D call TRBD1 (5 bases). This CDR3 has 12 residues. Germline-derived CDR1 and CDR2 are ENHRY and SYGVKD. Trimming pared 2 bases from V and 6 bases from J, leaving 7 bases between.

The genes are TRBV5-1 and TRBJ1-4; the D is unclear. The V end was cut by 1 base, the J end by 0 bases, with 7 bases between. Germline loops: CDR1 SGHRS, CDR2 YFSETQ. The CDR3 covers 15 residues. In DNA, the CDR3 is TGCGCCAGCAGCTTGACTGCTGCAACTAATGAAAAACTGTTTTTT. Its translation is CASSLTAATNEKLFF.

This chain uses TRBV10-3 with TRBJ1-1; D is perhaps TRBD1 (6 bases). The germline CDR1 and CDR2 sequences are ENHRY and SYGVKD. The CDR3 runs 13 residues. The germline V and J ends were trimmed by 9 bases and 2 bases, with 13 bases remaining between them. The CDR3, as DNA: TGTGCCATGCAACAGGGAGTTAACACTGAAGCTTTCTTT. The encoded protein is CAMQQGVNTEAFF.

J is TRBJ2-1 and V is TRBV3-1 (or the pseudogene TRBV3-2); TRBD1 matches 9 bases. Germline loops: CDR1 LGHDT, CDR2 YNNKEL (reference sequence). With 5 bases clipped from V and 7 bases from J, the junction kept 3 bases outside the gene matches. The CDR3 totals 13 residues. The CDR3 DNA sequence: TGTGCCAGCAGCAGACAGGGGGGGAATGAGCAGTTCTTC. Amino acid sequence: CASSRQGGNEQFF.

The chain links TRBV5-1 to TRBJ1-1; D not certain. The CDR3 contains 14 residues. V was clipped by 4 bases and J by 1 base, with 11 bases between them. From germline, CDR1 is SGHRS and CDR2 YFSETQ. The CDR3 spells CASSRVAENTEAFF. The CDR3 DNA is TGCGCCAGCAGCCGGGTGGCAGAGAACACTGAAGCTTTCTTT.

This chain uses TRBV10-1 with TRBJ1-5; possible D gene TRBD1, 5 bases. This CDR3 region has 15 residues. V was trimmed by 6 bases and J by 1 base, leaving 13 bases between them. Germline V lookup: CDR1 WNHNN, CDR2 SYGVQD (reference sequence). CDR3 DNA: TGCGCCAGCAGGGAGGGGCACCCGAGCAATCAGCCCCAGCATTTT. This translates into CASREGHPSNQPQHF.